Listed below are T cell receptor beta chains from one sample, sequenced in a study of blood T cells in healthy people across ages. TCRdb re-analysed the 5' RACE reads in MiXCR, keeping a single row per CDR3 protein. The sample lists about 1.5 million distinct CDR3 sequences; approximately 38% were seen once. Sequencing was done on a sample of blood. These receptors were obtained from a woman aged 18 to 35 in good health. Both conserved end residues are part of each CDR3.

CDR3: CSAASGRGEQYF
J: TRBJ2-5
V: TRBV20-1

CDR3: CASSPLPSGNTGDEQFF
J: TRBJ2-1
V: TRBV4-1

CDR3: CASSQDMEQYSYEQYF
J: TRBJ2-7
V: TRBV4-1

CDR3: CASSPTIGTEKETQYF
J: TRBJ2-5
V: TRBV12-3/TRBV12-4

CDR3: CASSSDTSYNEQFF
J: TRBJ2-1
V: TRBV5-1

CDR3: CASSLGEGLAGDEQYF
J: TRBJ2-7
V: TRBV9

CDR3: CASTHRPGLACDTQYF
J: TRBJ2-3
V: TRBV25-1

CDR3: CSASGLALENEQYF
J: .
V: TRBV20-1

CDR3: CASSYEFGNEQYF
J: .
V: TRBV11-1

CDR3: CASSPKIIGATDTQYF
J: TRBJ2-3
V: TRBV7-9

CDR3: CSATTGLGSYTF
J: TRBJ1-2
V: TRBV20-1

CDR3: CASRRRGRTAGELFF
J: TRBJ2-2
V: TRBV12-3/TRBV12-4

CDR3: CASSQGGRGLSPLHF
J: TRBJ1-6
V: TRBV3-1

CDR3: CSAKGSPESTDTQYF
J: TRBJ2-3
V: TRBV29-1

CDR3: CASRVQGSVHVSEQFF
J: TRBJ2-1
V: TRBV2

CDR3: CSARVRTLVYEQYF
J: TRBJ2-7
V: TRBV20-1

CDR3: CASSQVGRDNYGYTF
J: TRBJ1-2
V: TRBV4-1

CDR3: CAIKGQGAYEQYF
J: TRBJ2-7
V: TRBV10-3

CDR3: CASSQDHRSNQPQHF
J: TRBJ1-5
V: TRBV4-1

CDR3: CATGPGTQYF
J: TRBJ2-3
V: TRBV7-8

CDR3: CASSRPVAYYEQYF
J: TRBJ2-7
V: TRBV7-2

CDR3: CASSPRQGSYNEQFF
J: TRBJ2-1
V: TRBV5-1

CDR3: CATSDPLNHYNEQFF
J: TRBJ2-1
V: TRBV24-1

CDR3: CAINLDRDGSSYTF
J: TRBJ1-2
V: TRBV10-3

CDR3: CASSLDEGGGFREQYF
J: TRBJ2-7
V: TRBV7-2

CDR3: CSGTSGRESQYF
J: TRBJ2-7
V: TRBV20-1

CDR3: CASSFLAGDRSSYNEQFF
J: TRBJ2-1
V: TRBV5-6

CDR3: CASSLQGSDYGYTF
J: TRBJ1-2
V: TRBV6-5

CDR3: CASSDREAGPYQETQYF
J: TRBJ2-5
V: TRBV2

CDR3: CASSPLGTSADEQFF
J: TRBJ2-1
V: TRBV11-2

CDR3: CAWSVFYGVDTEAFF
J: TRBJ1-1
V: TRBV30

CDR3: CASNRQRVSGEKLFF
J: TRBJ1-4
V: TRBV2

CDR3: CASSFRLGLYYEQYF
J: TRBJ2-7
V: TRBV6-5